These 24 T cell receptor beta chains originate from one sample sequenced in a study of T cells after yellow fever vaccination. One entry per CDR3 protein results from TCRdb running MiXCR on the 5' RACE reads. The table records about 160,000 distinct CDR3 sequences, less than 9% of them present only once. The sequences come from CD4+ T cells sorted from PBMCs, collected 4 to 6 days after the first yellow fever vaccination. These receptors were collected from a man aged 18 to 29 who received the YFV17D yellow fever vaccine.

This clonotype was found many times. The CDR3 loop reads CASSLSPTLGHTF. CDR3 coding DNA: TGTGCCAGCAGTTTATCCCCGACGCTTGGTCACACCTTC. J is TRBJ1-2 and V is TRBV28; D remains ambiguous. Trimming cost V 1 base and J 12 bases, with 15 bases left between them. Germline V gene lookup returns CDR1 MDHEN and CDR2 SYDVKM. The CDR3 has 13 residues.

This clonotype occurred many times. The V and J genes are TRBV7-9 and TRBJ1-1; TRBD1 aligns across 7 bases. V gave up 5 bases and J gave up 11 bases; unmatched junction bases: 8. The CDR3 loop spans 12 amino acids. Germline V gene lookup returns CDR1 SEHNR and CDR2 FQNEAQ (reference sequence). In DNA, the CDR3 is TGTGCCAGCAGCCCCCAAGAGGGACAGGCTTTCTTT. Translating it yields CASSPQEGQAFF.

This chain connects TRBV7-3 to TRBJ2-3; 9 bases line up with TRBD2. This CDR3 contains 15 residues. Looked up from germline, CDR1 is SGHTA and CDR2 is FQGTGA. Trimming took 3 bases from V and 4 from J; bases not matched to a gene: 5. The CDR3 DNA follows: TGTGCCAGCAGCTTGGGACTAGCTGGGTCAGATACGCAGTATTTT. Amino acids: CASSLGLAGSDTQYF.

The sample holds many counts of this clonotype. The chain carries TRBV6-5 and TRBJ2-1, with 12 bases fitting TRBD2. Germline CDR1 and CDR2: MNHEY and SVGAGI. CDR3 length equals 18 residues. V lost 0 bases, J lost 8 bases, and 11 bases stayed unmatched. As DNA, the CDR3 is TGTGCCAGCAGTTACTCGATCCCTAGCGGGGGGGCTAAAGATGAGCAGTTCTTC. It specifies CASSYSIPSGGAKDEQFF.

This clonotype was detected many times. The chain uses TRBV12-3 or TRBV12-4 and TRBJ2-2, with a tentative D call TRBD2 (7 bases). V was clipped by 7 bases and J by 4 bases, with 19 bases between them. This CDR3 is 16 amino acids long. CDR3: CASTSLGGARTGELFF. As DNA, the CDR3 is TGTGCCAGCACCTCACTAGGGGGGGCGCGCACCGGGGAGCTGTTTTTT.

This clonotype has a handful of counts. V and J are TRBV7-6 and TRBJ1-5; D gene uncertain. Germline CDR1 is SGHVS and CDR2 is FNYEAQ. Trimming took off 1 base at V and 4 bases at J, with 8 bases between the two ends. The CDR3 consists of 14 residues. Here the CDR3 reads CASSLGALNQPQHF. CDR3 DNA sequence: TGTGCCAGCAGCTTAGGCGCCCTAAATCAGCCCCAGCATTTT.

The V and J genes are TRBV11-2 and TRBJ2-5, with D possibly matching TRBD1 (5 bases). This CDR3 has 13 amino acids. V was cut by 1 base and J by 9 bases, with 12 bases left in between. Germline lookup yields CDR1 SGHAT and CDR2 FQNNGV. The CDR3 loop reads CASSLGGPRAQYF. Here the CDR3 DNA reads TGTGCCAGCAGCTTAGGAGGTCCCAGGGCCCAGTACTTC. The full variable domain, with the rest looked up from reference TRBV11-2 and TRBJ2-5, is EAGVAQSPRYKIIEKRQSVAFWCNPISGHATLYWYQQILGQGPKLLIQFQNNGVVDDSQLPKDRFSAERLKGVDSTLKIQPAKLEDSAVYLCASSLGGPRAQYFGPGTRLLVL.

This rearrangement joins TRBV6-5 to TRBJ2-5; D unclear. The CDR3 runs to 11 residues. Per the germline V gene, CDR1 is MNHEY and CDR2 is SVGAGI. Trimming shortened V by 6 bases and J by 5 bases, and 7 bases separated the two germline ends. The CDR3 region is CASRFDETQYF. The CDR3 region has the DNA TGTGCCAGCAGATTCGATGAGACCCAGTACTTC.

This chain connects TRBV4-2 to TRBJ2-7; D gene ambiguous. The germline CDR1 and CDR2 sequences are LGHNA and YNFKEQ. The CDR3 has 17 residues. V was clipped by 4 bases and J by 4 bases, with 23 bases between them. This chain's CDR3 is CASSRQAQETRPYEQYF. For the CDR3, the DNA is TGTGCCAGCAGCCGCCAGGCCCAGGAGACACGGCCGTACGAGCAGTACTTC.

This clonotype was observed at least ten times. The CDR3 DNA is TGCAGTGCTAGTCCCAATGAAGAGACCCAGTACTTC. This translates into CSASPNEETQYF. V gene TRBV20-1 combines with J gene TRBJ2-5; no firm D call. Germline V gene sequence: CDR1 DFQATT, CDR2 SNEGSKA (reference sequence). This CDR3 is built from 12 residues. The V end lost 3 bases, the J end lost 3 bases, and 8 bases lay between the germline ends.

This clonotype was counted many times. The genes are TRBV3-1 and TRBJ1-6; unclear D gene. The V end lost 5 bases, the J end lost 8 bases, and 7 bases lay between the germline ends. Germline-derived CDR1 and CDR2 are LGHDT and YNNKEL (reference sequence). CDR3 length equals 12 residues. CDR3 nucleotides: TGTGCCAGCAGCGATGGCTATTCACCCCTCCACTTT. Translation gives CASSDGYSPLHF.

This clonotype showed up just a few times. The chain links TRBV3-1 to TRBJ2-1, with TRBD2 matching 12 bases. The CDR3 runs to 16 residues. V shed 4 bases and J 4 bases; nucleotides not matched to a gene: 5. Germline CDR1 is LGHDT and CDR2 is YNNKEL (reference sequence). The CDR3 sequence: CASSPLAGGRYNEQFF. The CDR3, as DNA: TGTGCCAGCAGCCCCCTAGCGGGGGGGCGGTACAATGAGCAGTTCTTC.

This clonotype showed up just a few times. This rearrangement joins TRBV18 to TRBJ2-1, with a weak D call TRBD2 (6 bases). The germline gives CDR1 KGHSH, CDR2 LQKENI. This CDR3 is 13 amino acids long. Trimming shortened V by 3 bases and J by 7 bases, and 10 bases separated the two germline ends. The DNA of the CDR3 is TGTGCCAGCTCACCCCAGGAGGGGAATGAGCAGTTCTTC. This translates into CASSPQEGNEQFF.

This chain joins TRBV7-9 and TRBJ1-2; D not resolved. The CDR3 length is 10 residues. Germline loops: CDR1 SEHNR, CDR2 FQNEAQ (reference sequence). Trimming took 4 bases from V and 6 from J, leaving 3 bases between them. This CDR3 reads CASSSDGYTF. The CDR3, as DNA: TGTGCCAGCAGCTCGGATGGCTACACCTTC.

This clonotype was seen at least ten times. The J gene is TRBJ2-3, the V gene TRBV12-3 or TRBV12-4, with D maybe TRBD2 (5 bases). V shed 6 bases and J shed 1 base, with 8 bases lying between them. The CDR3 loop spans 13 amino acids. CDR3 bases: TGTGCCAGCAGAAGAGCGGGCACAGATACGCAGTATTTT. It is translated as CASRRAGTDTQYF.

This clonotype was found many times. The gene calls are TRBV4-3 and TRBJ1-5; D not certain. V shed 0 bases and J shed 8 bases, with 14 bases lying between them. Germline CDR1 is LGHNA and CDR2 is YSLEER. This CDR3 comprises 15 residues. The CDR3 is CASSQDGLSGEPQHF. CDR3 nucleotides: TGCGCCAGCAGCCAAGATGGTCTGTCCGGTGAGCCCCAGCATTTT.

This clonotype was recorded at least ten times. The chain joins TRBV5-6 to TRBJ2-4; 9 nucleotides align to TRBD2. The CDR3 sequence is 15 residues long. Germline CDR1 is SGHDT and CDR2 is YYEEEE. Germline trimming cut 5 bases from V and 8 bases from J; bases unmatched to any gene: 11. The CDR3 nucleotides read TGTGCCAGCAGGGAGGCGGGGGGGCTGTTACACATTCAGTACTTC. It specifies CASREAGGLLHIQYF.

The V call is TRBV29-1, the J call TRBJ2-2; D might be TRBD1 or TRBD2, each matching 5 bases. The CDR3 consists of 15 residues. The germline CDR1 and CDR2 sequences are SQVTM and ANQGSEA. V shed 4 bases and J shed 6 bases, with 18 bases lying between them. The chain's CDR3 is CSVGGPSLGSGELFF. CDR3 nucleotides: TGCAGCGTTGGGGGACCCTCACTCGGATCCGGGGAGCTGTTTTTT.

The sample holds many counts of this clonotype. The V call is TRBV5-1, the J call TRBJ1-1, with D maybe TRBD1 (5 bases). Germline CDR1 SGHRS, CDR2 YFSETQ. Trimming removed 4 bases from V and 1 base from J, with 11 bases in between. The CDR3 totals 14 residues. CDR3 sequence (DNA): TGCGCCAGCAGCGTTCTCCAGGGGAACACTGAAGCTTTCTTT. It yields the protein CASSVLQGNTEAFF.

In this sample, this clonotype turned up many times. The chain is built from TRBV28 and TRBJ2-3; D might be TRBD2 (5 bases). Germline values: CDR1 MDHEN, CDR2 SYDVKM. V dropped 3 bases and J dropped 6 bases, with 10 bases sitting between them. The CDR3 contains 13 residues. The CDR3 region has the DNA TGTGCCAGCAGTTTGGGAGCATCCGATACGCAGTATTTT. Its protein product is CASSLGASDTQYF.

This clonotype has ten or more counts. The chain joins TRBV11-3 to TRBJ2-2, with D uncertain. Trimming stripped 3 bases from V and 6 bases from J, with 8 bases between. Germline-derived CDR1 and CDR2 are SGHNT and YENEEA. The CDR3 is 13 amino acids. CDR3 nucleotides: TGTGCCAGCAGCTTTCGTGGGGCCGGGGAGCTGTTTTTT. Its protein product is CASSFRGAGELFF. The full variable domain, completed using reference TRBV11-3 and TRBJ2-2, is EAGVVQSPRYKIIEKKQPVAFWCNPISGHNTLYWYLQNLGQGPELLIRYENEEAVDDSQLPKDRFSAERLKGVDSTLKIQPAELGDSAVYLCASSFRGAGELFFGEGSRLTVL.

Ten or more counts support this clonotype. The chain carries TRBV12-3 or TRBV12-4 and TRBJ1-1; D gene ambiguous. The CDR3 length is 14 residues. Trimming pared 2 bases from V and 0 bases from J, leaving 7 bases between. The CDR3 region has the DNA TGTGCCAGCAGTTTAAGGGTCTTGAACACTGAAGCTTTCTTT. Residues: CASSLRVLNTEAFF.

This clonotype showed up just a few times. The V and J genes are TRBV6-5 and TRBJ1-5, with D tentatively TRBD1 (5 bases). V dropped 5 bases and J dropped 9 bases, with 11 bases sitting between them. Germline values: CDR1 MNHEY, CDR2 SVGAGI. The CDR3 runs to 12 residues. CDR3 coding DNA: TGTGCCAGCAGTCGTATTGGGGGGCCCCAGCATTTT. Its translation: CASSRIGGPQHF.

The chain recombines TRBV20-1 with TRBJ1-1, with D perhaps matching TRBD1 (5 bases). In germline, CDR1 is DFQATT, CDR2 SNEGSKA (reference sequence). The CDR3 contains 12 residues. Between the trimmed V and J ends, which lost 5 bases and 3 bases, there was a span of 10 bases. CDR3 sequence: CSAQGIDTEAFF. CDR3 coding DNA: TGCAGTGCTCAGGGTATTGACACTGAAGCTTTCTTT.